This is a list of T cell receptor beta chains from one sample in a study of CD8+CD57+ T cells in acquired aplastic anemia. MiXCR, run by TCRdb on the reads, gives a single entry per CDR3 protein. The sample records about 120,000 distinct CDR3 sequences, under 65% being singletons. What was sequenced was sorted CD4+, CD8+, or CD8+CD57+ T cells (not recorded which) from PBMCs. These TCRs come from a human donor with aplastic anemia. CDR3s include the opening cysteine and the closing phenylalanine or tryptophan. The order of the fields is V gene, J gene, CDR3 protein.

V: TRBV7-2
J: TRBJ1-2
CDR3: CASSFGGEGGYTF

V: TRBV20-1
J: TRBJ1-2
CDR3: CSAPAALYGYTF

V: TRBV9
J: TRBJ2-3
CDR3: CASSVGNSGGRGTDTQYF

V: TRBV2
J: TRBJ2-3
CDR3: CATSRTSGGPDTQYF

V: TRBV20-1
J: TRBJ2-1
CDR3: CSARALAYNEQFF

V: TRBV15
J: TRBJ2-7
CDR3: CATSTLDRLEQYF

V: TRBV20-1
J: TRBJ2-7
CDR3: CSAKSRDNNYEQYF

V: TRBV7-4
J: TRBJ1-1
CDR3: CASSPRENTEAFF

V: TRBV29-1
J: TRBJ2-7
CDR3: CSLEAGSNEQYF

V: TRBV7-8
J: TRBJ2-3
CDR3: CASSALLGFTDTQYF

V: TRBV12-3/TRBV12-4
J: TRBJ2-3
CDR3: CASSAGTVTQYF

V: TRBV10-1
J: TRBJ2-3
CDR3: CASSESVSTVYTDTQYF

V: TRBV7-1
J: TRBJ2-3
CDR3: CASSSFGGGTRISQGTQYF

V: TRBV4-3
J: TRBJ2-1
CDR3: CASSQELVGSGFGGFF

V: TRBV10-3
J: TRBJ1-1
CDR3: CATNPGNTEAFF

V: TRBV2
J: TRBJ1-2
CDR3: CASIRDRLIGGYTF

V: TRBV5-1
J: TRBJ2-7
CDR3: CASSLEGLGEQYF

V: TRBV29-1
J: TRBJ2-7
CDR3: CSVESRATSTHEQYF

V: TRBV24-1
J: TRBJ1-2
CDR3: CATSLGDSSNYGYTF

V: TRBV4-1
J: TRBJ2-7
CDR3: CASSQGLAGAVEQYF

V: TRBV12-3/TRBV12-4
J: TRBJ1-6
CDR3: CASSLRRDSPLHF

V: TRBV15
J: TRBJ2-1
CDR3: CATSGGLQGYNEQFF

V: TRBV24-1
J: TRBJ2-5
CDR3: CATSETDQETQYF

V: TRBV5-4
J: TRBJ2-6
CDR3: CASSPRARSGANVLTF

V: TRBV20-1
J: TRBJ1-2
CDR3: CSARDHADGYTF

V: TRBV7-6
J: TRBJ1-5
CDR3: CASSPGQGVQPQHF

V: TRBV25-1
J: TRBJ1-2
CDR3: CASSLDVGRYGYTF

V: TRBV10-3
J: TRBJ2-3
CDR3: CAISDGSKAETQYF

V: TRBV7-9
J: TRBJ2-7
CDR3: CATTGGSYEQYF

V: TRBV10-3
J: TRBJ1-1
CDR3: CAISEAATEAFF

V: TRBV7-9
J: TRBJ2-7
CDR3: CASSRGYPYEQYF

V: TRBV19
J: TRBJ1-6
CDR3: CASSVAGTGDSPLHF

V: TRBV2
J: TRBJ2-1
CDR3: CASLGGSEQFF

V: TRBV5-1
J: TRBJ1-1
CDR3: CASSLEYPNTEAFF

V: TRBV25-1
J: TRBJ2-7
CDR3: CASKAGLGEQYF

V: TRBV15
J: TRBJ2-6
CDR3: CATSLRGSGANVLTF

V: TRBV15
J: TRBJ1-1
CDR3: CATGSTRTGGITEAIF

V: TRBV29-1
J: TRBJ2-7
CDR3: CSVRDVDSYEQYF

V: TRBV7-2
J: TRBJ1-1
CDR3: CASNPSGGRASF

V: TRBV4-2
J: TRBJ2-3
CDR3: CASSQGIGLSTDTQYF

V: TRBV29-1
J: TRBJ2-3
CDR3: CSVLGQTSGRTDTQYF

V: TRBV15
J: TRBJ2-6
CDR3: CATSRAGDSNSGANVLTF

V: TRBV9
J: TRBJ1-2
CDR3: CASSAPGLVNYGYTF

V: TRBV15
J: TRBJ1-1
CDR3: CATSRPSGTGGRTEAFF

V: TRBV2
J: TRBJ2-5
CDR3: CASSETSGSSGETQYF

V: TRBV6-1
J: TRBJ2-3
CDR3: CASSERRGASSTDTQYF

V: TRBV2
J: TRBJ1-1
CDR3: CAIFTNAEAFF

V: TRBV7-6
J: TRBJ2-1
CDR3: CASSLGLASNEQFF

V: TRBV20-1
J: TRBJ1-1
CDR3: CSARGTRDTEAFF

V: TRBV7-8
J: TRBJ2-3
CDR3: CASSLLPGGDTQYF

V: TRBV12-5
J: TRBJ2-7
CDR3: CASGLVRFGRGPPSSYEQYF

V: TRBV29-1
J: TRBJ2-3
CDR3: CIAWGAGVGDTQYF